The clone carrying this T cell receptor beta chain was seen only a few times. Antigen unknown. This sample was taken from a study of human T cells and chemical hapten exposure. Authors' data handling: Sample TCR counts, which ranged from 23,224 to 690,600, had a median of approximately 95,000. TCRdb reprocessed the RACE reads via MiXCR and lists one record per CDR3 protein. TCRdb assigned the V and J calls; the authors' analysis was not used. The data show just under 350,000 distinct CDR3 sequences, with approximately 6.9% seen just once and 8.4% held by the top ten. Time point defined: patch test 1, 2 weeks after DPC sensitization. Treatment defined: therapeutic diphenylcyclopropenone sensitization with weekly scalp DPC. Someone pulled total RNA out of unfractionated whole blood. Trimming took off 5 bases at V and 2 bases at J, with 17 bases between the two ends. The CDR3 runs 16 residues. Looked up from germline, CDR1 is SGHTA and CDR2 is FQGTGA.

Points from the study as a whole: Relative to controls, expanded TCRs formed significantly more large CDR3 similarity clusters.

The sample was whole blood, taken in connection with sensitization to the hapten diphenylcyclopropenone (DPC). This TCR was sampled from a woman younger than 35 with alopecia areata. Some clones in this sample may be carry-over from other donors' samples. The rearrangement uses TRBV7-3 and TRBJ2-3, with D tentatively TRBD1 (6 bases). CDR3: CASSRRTARYTDTQYF. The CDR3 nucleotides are TGTGCCAGCAGCCGGAGGACAGCGCGGTACACAGATACGCAGTATTTT.